This record covers a single T cell receptor (beta chain). Its antigen remains unidentified. No quality values exist for individual bases; no much larger clone is one base distant. Sample treatment or condition, as interpreted from the label and publication: oral pan-JAK inhibitor, 5-10 mg twice daily. Lesional scalp punch biopsies and peripheral blood were collected from alopecia areata patients. PBMCs were isolated by density centrifugation and stained for CD3, CD4 and CD8, after which CD4+ and CD8+ T cells were sorted on a FACSAria. The entry originates in a study of CD8+ T cells in alopecia areata (dated by TCRdb to the late 2010s). General notes on the study: The treated patients took part in an open-label pilot trial in which moderate-to-severe alopecia areata was treated with oral tofacitinib at 5 to 10 mg twice daily. Disease severity in treated patients was measured with the SALT score, which quantifies the percentage of affected scalp surface area. Patients stayed on tofacitinib for 6 to 18 months and then had 6 months of follow-up off drug so that delayed response and recurrence could be assessed. The study used high-throughput TCRbeta sequencing to examine T cell clonal expansion in alopecia areata, in both the C3H/HeJ mouse model and human patients. Biopsies were taken from tofacitinib-treated patients at baseline and at 4 and 24 weeks of treatment, and a later scalp biopsy was taken in several of the tofacitinib-treated patients. Amplification of TCRbeta CDR3 regions was done by immunoSEQ multiplex PCR using 35 Vbeta forward primers and 13 Jbeta reverse primers. RNA was extracted with the PAXgene miRNA kit for fixed scalp, the miRNeasy kit for PBMCs, and the RNeasy kit for mouse skin. Scalp clonality was compared across normal scalp (n=4), patchy alopecia areata scalp (n=8), and alopecia totalis/universalis scalp (n=8). In humans, TCRbeta sequencing was performed on scalp tissue and on sorted CD4+ and CD8+ peripheral blood T cells from healthy controls and from patients with patchy or totalis/universalis alopecia areata.

The receptor library was made with the immunoSEQ multiplex PCR assay. To provide template for TCR sequencing, every sample had RNA extracted and reverse transcribed into cDNA. SuperScript III was used to make first-strand cDNA, primed with a 2:1 mix of oligo-dT and random hexamers. A synthetic immune receptor repertoire was used to gauge amplification bias, and whatever bias remained was removed computationally. Under the source paper's analysis protocol: After raw reads were preprocessed to remove errors, the CDR3 was defined following IMGT conventions as running from the conserved cysteine to phenylalanine. Clonality was computed as 1 minus the Shannon entropy, with the entropy normalized by log2 of the number of productive unique TCRs. Whether scalp clones were CD4 or CD8 was inferred by matching scalp TCRbeta sequences against CD4 and CD8 repertoires sorted from blood. Not all clones reach the TCRdb copy of this immuneACCESS table, which keeps in-frame sequences only. Checked studies attribute under half of the gap to unresolved V genes and leave the rest unexplained. The V and J calls and clone size were taken over from that table, and D and trimming were inferred from the DNA. The sample records some 180,000 clones, 40% to 55% of which are singletons. Around 10% of the sample comes from the top ten.

The full study reports these points: Scalp clonality and the number of expanded CD8+ clones among the top 100 scalp clones were significantly decreased by tofacitinib. Unlike mouse skin, which is dominated by gammadelta T cells, normal human skin has resident alphabeta T cells that are also sequenced, and this complicates analysis of the scalp TCR repertoire. TCR sequences shared between patients were less clear than in mice, possibly partly because of HLA diversity in the patient population. Because the treated cohort was small and had just a single nonresponder, larger studies are needed to establish links between baseline CD8+ expansion and response. Compared with normal scalp, lesional scalp, particularly in alopecia totalis/universalis, had higher clonality and more expanded CD8+ clones, which suggests antigenic drive. Many expanded lesional clones persisted in scalp and blood during tofacitinib treatment, which may partly explain relapse after stopping treatment.

The sample was CD8+ T cells sorted from blood, taken around week 54, from a patient treated with tofacitinib. The sequence was obtained from a human donor with alopecia areata.

The CDR3 region reads CASSYRTELYNEQFF. The DNA reads TGTGCCAGCAGCTATCGGACAGAACTATACAATGAGCAGTTCTTC. The chain couples TRBV11-2 to TRBJ2-1; TRBD1 is a weak D gene call, 6 bases matching. The CDR3, from cysteine to phenylalanine, totals 15 residues. Only the CDR3 DNA is retained, 45 bases long and in frame from the first base. Trimming takes 4 bases from V and 4 bases from J, and the germline ends sit 14 bases apart. Sequences SGHAT (CDR1) and FQNNGV (CDR2) are obtained from the germline V gene.